Sequencing of this TCR beta chain was carried out in a study of T cell responses to AZD1222 COVID-19 vaccine. Notes on the study in general: Vaccination with two AZD1222 doses was followed by a rise in Spike-specific TCR breadth and depth. Sampling that yielded the repertoires occurred only after the peak T cell response.

This CDR3 region has 16 residues. The germline V and J ends were trimmed by 1 base and 3 bases, with 13 bases remaining between them. Germline-derived CDR1 and CDR2 are MGHRA and YSYEKL. As concerns this clone: Its antigen is currently unknown.

The table came from immunoSEQ multiplex PCR; TCRdb's copy has only in-frame clones and leaves some out. This table holds about 100,000 clones, approximately 91% found once. This TCR came from an adult in good health. The V gene is TRBV4-1, the J gene TRBJ2-1; D not certain. The starting material was peripheral blood, obtained on day 0 of AZD1222 vaccination. This CDR3 is CASSQALRRGYNEQFF. The CDR3 coding sequence is TGCGCCAGCAGCCAAGCCCTCCGTCGAGGCTACAATGAGCAGTTCTTC.